This entry lists 4 T cell receptor beta chains sequenced from one sample in a study of shared clonotypes between healthy human individuals. Produced via immunoSEQ multiplex PCR; TCRdb's table is partial and in-frame only. Here the sample spans over 300,000 clones, over 75% being singletons. Sequencing used memory CD8+ T cells sorted from blood. This sample's subset: CD45RO+ cells pooled with CCR7-negative TemRA cells. The receptor source for this set is a young man in good health.

This chain connects TRBV2 to TRBJ2-3; TRBD2 agrees at 12 bases. The germline V gene has CDR1 SNHLY and CDR2 FYNNEI. V was clipped by 4 bases and J by 4 bases; unmatched bases: 6. The CDR3 covers 16 residues. DNA for the CDR3: TGTGCCAGCAGTGGGGCTAGCGGGGGGGCGCCAGATACGCAGTATTTT. This translates into CASSGASGGAPDTQYF.

The chain combines TRBV28 with TRBJ1-5; D may be TRBD1 (6 bases). The germline V and J ends were trimmed by 5 bases and 2 bases, with 19 bases remaining between them. The CDR3 totals 17 residues. CDR1 and CDR2 from the germline V gene are MDHEN and SYDVKM. This CDR3 reads CASSIRTVKEGNQPQHF. The CDR3 DNA is TGTGCCAGCAGTATCCGGACAGTCAAGGAGGGCAATCAGCCCCAGCATTTT. Together with reference TRBV28 and TRBJ1-5, the CDR3 gives the full variable domain: DVKVTQSSRYLVKRTGEKVFLECVQDMDHENMFWYRQDPGLGLRLIYFSYDVKMKEKGDIPEGYSVSREKKERFSLILESASTNQTSMYLCASSIRTVKEGNQPQHFGDGTRLSIL.

The J gene is TRBJ1-1, the V gene TRBV7-6, with TRBD1 as a possible D gene (5 bases). CDR1 is SGHVS, CDR2 FNYEAQ, per germline. The CDR3 is 13 amino acids. Trimming stripped 4 bases from V and 4 bases from J, with 10 bases between. The CDR3 DNA reads TGTGCCAGCAGCTGGCTGAGGGGCACTGAAGCTTTCTTT. Protein product: CASSWLRGTEAFF.

J is TRBJ1-6 and V is TRBV5-1; possibly TRBD1 for D (6 bases). V was cut by 2 bases and J by 4 bases, with 13 bases left in between. The CDR3 runs 16 residues. Germline V CDR1 and CDR2: SGHRS, YFSETQ. This CDR3 reads CASSFYDRFYNSPLHF. Here the CDR3 DNA reads TGCGCCAGCAGCTTTTACGACAGGTTTTATAATTCACCCCTCCACTTT.